Below are 17 T cell receptor beta chains sequenced from a single sample in a study of CD8 T cells in ankylosing spondylitis. TCRdb processed the 5' RACE reads anew with MiXCR; each CDR3 protein has one entry. The sample yields a few hundred thousand distinct CDR3 sequences, around 11% seen once. The sample consisted of blood, either unsorted or a sorted T cell fraction (not recorded which). Every receptor here comes from a male donor with ankylosing spondylitis or in good health (not recorded which).

This clonotype was seen a handful of times. The chain has TRBV7-2 and TRBJ1-2; perhaps TRBD1 as D (5 bases). This CDR3 has 14 residues. The V and J ends lost 5 bases and 3 bases respectively, with 13 bases between them. Germline CDR1 reads SGHTA; CDR2 reads FQGNSA. This chain's CDR3 is CASSLSGGYYGYTF. The DNA for the CDR3 is TGTGCCAGCAGCCTAAGTGGGGGGTACTATGGCTACACCTTC.

This clonotype has at least ten counts. This chain links TRBV29-1 with TRBJ2-1; the D call may be TRBD1 or TRBD2 (6 bases each). The CDR3 extends over 14 amino acids. V lost 4 bases and J lost 9, with 19 bases in between. Germline CDR1 and CDR2: SQVTM and ANQGSEA. The CDR3 DNA follows: TGCAGCGTTGCCGGGCCAACAGGGACTTCTGAGCAGTTCTTC. Encoded protein: CSVAGPTGTSEQFF.

This clonotype was counted between two and nine times. This CDR3 reads CATSRDLDGMRTGELFF. As DNA, the CDR3 is TGTGCCACCAGCAGAGATTTGGACGGGATGAGGACCGGGGAGCTGTTTTTT. V usage is TRBV15 and J usage is TRBJ2-2, with D tentatively TRBD2 (5 bases). With 0 bases removed from V and 5 bases from J, the gap between germline ends came to 16 bases. Germline V gene sequence: CDR1 LNHNV, CDR2 YYDKDF (reference sequence). The CDR3 runs 17 residues.

This clonotype appeared many times. The genes are TRBV5-8 and TRBJ2-2, with D possibly being TRBD1 (6 bases). Germline assignment: CDR1 SGHTS and CDR2 YDEGEE. V shed 0 bases and J shed 3 bases, with 12 bases lying between them. The CDR3 is 16 amino acids. The CDR3 protein is CASSLDGGADTGELFF. The CDR3 DNA reads TGTGCCAGCAGCTTGGATGGGGGCGCTGACACCGGGGAGCTGTTTTTT.

This clonotype was seen repeatedly, ten times or more. The rearrangement links TRBV5-1 to TRBJ2-5; D unresolved. Germline V gene lookup returns CDR1 SGHRS and CDR2 YFSETQ. Trimming pared 1 base from V and 0 bases from J, leaving 7 bases between. This CDR3 region has 14 residues. The CDR3 is CASSLIGYQETQYF. As DNA, the CDR3 is TGCGCCAGCAGCTTGATCGGGTACCAAGAGACCCAGTACTTC.

J is TRBJ2-5 and V is TRBV12-3 or TRBV12-4; D not resolved. CDR3 length: 14 amino acids. V lost 3 bases and J lost 2, with 10 bases in between. The CDR3 DNA follows: TGTGCCAGCAGTTTGGAGAACCTTCAAGAGACCCAGTACTTC. Protein product: CASSLENLQETQYF.

J is TRBJ2-1 and V is TRBV7-2; D might be TRBD1 or TRBD2, each matching 5 bases. CDR3 length: 14 amino acids. Trimming removed 1 base at V and 7 bases at J, with 11 bases between. The germline CDR1 and CDR2 sequences are SGHTA and FQGNSA. CDR3 amino acids: CASSLVTGRNEQFF. The CDR3 nucleotides read TGTGCCAGCAGCTTAGTAACGGGGCGGAATGAGCAGTTCTTC.

The rearrangement uses TRBV7-9 and TRBJ2-7, with D perhaps matching TRBD1 or TRBD2 (5 bases each). CDR1 is SEHNR, CDR2 FQNEAQ, per germline (reference sequence). The germline V and J ends were trimmed by 5 bases and 0 bases, with 11 bases remaining between them. The CDR3 is 14 amino acids. For the CDR3, the DNA is TGTGCCAGCAGCAACGGGGCTGGCTCCTACGAGCAGTACTTC. Amino acid sequence: CASSNGAGSYEQYF.

This clonotype appeared many times. The chain uses TRBV9 and TRBJ1-1; unclear D gene. Looked up from germline, CDR1 is SGDLS and CDR2 is YYNGEE. The CDR3 spans 13 residues. Trimming shortened V by 3 bases and J by 4 bases, and 10 bases separated the two germline ends. The CDR3 DNA reads TGTGCCAGCAGCGCGAGCTTTGGCACTGAAGCTTTCTTT. Translating gives CASSASFGTEAFF.

This clonotype was counted many times. The chain combines TRBV4-2 with TRBJ2-2, with 14 bases aligning to TRBD2. In germline, CDR1 is LGHNA, CDR2 YNFKEQ. The CDR3 covers 15 residues. V was clipped by 1 base and J by 11 bases; unmatched bases: 3. The CDR3 here is CASSQGGLAGGELFF. Here the CDR3 DNA reads TGTGCCAGCAGCCAAGGTGGACTAGCGGGGGGAGAGCTGTTTTTT.

This clonotype has a count of ten or more. The chain combines TRBV5-1 with TRBJ2-5; unclear D gene. Trimming removed 0 bases at V and 4 bases at J, with 4 bases between. Per germline, CDR1 SGHRS and CDR2 YFSETQ. The CDR3 runs to 12 residues. CDR3 region: CASSLGPETQYF. CDR3 DNA sequence: TGCGCCAGCAGCTTGGGTCCAGAGACCCAGTACTTC.

In this sample, this clonotype turned up many times. The chain is built from TRBV6-5 and TRBJ1-5; D gene ambiguous. The germline gives CDR1 MNHEY, CDR2 SVGAGI. The CDR3 totals 16 residues. The ends were cut back, 4 bases at V and 5 bases at J, with 18 bases in the middle. The CDR3 nucleotides read TGTGCCAGCAGTTCCCTAAGGACCCCTACCTATCAGCCCCAGCATTTT. This encodes CASSSLRTPTYQPQHF.

The table lists this clonotype with a few counts. V is TRBV28 and J is TRBJ2-7, with 14 nucleotides matching TRBD2. The CDR3 runs to 13 residues. The V gene's germline CDR1 is MDHEN and CDR2 SYDVKM. V was pared by 3 bases and J by 10 bases, with 2 bases of the junction left unmatched. The CDR3, as DNA: TGTGCCAGCAGTTTCGGGACTAGCGGGAGCCAGTACTTC. Encoded protein: CASSFGTSGSQYF.

The V call is TRBV11-1, the J call TRBJ2-7; 7 nucleotides match TRBD1. The V segment lost 2 bases and the J segment 4 bases; nucleotides outside the gene matches: 5. In germline, CDR1 is SGHAT, CDR2 FQDESV (reference sequence). The length of the CDR3 is 14 residues. CDR3 DNA: TGTGCCAGCAGCTTAAGACAGGGTGGTTACGAGCAGTACTTC. Its translation: CASSLRQGGYEQYF.

This clonotype was picked up many times. The chain couples TRBV5-1 to TRBJ2-2; D may be TRBD2 (6 bases). Trimming left V 4 bases short and J 2 bases short, with 9 bases between. Germline CDR1 SGHRS, CDR2 YFSETQ. This CDR3 spans 14 amino acids. In nucleotides, the CDR3 is TGCGCCAGCAGCGCCGGGAGTAACACCGGGGAGCTGTTTTTT. It codes for CASSAGSNTGELFF.

The rearrangement joins TRBV12-3 or TRBV12-4 to TRBJ1-6; possibly TRBD1 for D (5 bases). CDR3 length: 15 amino acids. Trimming removed 3 bases from V and 5 bases from J, with 11 bases in between. The CDR3 bases are TGTGCCAGCAGTTTTCGGGGGATAGATAATTCACCCCTCCACTTT. Its protein is CASSFRGIDNSPLHF.

This clonotype was detected ten times or more. V and J are TRBV5-1 and TRBJ1-1; D call uncertain. V shed 3 bases and J shed 2 bases, with 8 bases lying between them. The germline V gene encodes CDR1 SGHRS and CDR2 YFSETQ. CDR3 length equals 13 residues. The CDR3 sequence: CASSSPGNTEAFF. The CDR3 bases are TGCGCCAGCAGCTCCCCGGGAAACACTGAAGCTTTCTTT.